The TCR beta chain described here comes from a study of CDR3 diversity in severe acne. This clonotype showed up many times. One entry per CDR3 protein results from TCRdb running MiXCR on the PCR reads. The sample lists more than 85,000 distinct CDR3 sequences; around 56% were seen once. V was cut by 5 bases and J by 4 bases, with 9 bases left in between. Germline V gene lookup returns CDR1 SEHNR and CDR2 FQNEAQ (reference sequence). This CDR3 spans 12 amino acids. The sequencing input was blood. The source of this sequence is a male donor with acne. This sequence joins TRBV7-9 and TRBJ2-7, with D unresolved. CDR3 region: CASSPREYEQYF. CDR3 sequence (DNA): TGTGCCAGCAGCCCTAGAGAATACGAGCAGTACTTC.